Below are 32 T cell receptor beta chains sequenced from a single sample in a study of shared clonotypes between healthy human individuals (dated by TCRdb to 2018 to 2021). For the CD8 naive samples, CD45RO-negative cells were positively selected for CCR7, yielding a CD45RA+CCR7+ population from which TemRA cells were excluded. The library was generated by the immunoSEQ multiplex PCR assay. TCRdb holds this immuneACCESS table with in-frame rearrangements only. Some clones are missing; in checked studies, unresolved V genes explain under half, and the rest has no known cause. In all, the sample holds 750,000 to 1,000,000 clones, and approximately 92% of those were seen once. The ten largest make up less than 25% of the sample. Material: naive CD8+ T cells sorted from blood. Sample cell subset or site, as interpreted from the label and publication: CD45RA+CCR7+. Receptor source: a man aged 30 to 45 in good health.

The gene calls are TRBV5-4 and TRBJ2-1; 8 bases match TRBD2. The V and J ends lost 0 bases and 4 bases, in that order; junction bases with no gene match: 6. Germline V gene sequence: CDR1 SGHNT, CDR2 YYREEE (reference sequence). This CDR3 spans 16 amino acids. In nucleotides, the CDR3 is TGTGCCAGCAGCTTGGCCGGGGTAGCGGGGTACAATGAGCAGTTCTTC. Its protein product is CASSLAGVAGYNEQFF.

In DNA form, the CDR3 reads TGTGCCAGCAGCGTAGGAGGGGAAGGCTACACCTTC. Its translation is CASSVGGEGYTF. The chain couples TRBV9 to TRBJ1-2, with D possibly being TRBD1 (5 bases). The CDR3 loop spans 12 amino acids. Germline V gene data show CDR1 as SGDLS and CDR2 as YYNGEE. V lost 0 bases to trimming and J lost 8 bases, with 8 bases between them. The whole variable domain, filled in from reference TRBV9 and TRBJ1-2, reads DSGVTQTPKHLITATGQRVTLRCSPRSGDLSVYWYQQSLDQGLQFLIQYYNGEERAKGNILERFSAQQFPDLHSELNLSSLELGDSALYFCASSVGGEGYTFGSGTRLTVV.

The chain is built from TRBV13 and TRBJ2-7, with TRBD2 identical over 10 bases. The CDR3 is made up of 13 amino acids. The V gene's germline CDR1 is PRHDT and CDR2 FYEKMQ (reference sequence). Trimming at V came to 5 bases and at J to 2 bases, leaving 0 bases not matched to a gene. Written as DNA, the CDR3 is TGTGCCAGCAGCCTAGCGGGAGCCTACGAGCAGTACTTC. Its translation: CASSLAGAYEQYF. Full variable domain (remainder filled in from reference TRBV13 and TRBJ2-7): AAGVIQSPRHLIKEKRETATLKCYPIPRHDTVYWYQQGPGQDPQFLISFYEKMQSDKGSIPDRFSAQQFSDYHSELNMSSLELGDSALYFCASSLAGAYEQYFGPGTRLTVT.

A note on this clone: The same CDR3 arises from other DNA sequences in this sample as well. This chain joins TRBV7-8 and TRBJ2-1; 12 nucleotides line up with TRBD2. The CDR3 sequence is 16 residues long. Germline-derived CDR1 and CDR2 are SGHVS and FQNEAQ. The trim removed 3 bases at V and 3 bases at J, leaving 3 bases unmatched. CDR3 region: CASSFRLAGVYNEQFF. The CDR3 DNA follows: TGTGCCAGCAGCTTTCGACTAGCGGGAGTCTACAATGAGCAGTTCTTC.

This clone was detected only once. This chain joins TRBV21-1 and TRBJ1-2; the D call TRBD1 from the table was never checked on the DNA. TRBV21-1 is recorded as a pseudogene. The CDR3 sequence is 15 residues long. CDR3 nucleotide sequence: TGTGCCAGCAGCAAAGCCGGGACAGGGCACGGTGGCTACACCTTC. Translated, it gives CASSKAGTGHGGYTF.

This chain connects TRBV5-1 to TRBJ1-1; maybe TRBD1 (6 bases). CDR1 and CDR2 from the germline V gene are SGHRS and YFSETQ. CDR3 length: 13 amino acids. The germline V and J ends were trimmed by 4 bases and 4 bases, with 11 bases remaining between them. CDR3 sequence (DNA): TGCGCCAGCAGCGAAGGGGGAGCCACTGAAGCTTTCTTT. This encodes CASSEGGATEAFF.

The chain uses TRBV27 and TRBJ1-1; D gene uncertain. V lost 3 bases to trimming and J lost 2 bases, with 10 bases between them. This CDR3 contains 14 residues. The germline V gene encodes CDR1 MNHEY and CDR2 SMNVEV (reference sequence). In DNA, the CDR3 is TGTGCCAGCAGTTTTATCGGGAAAAACACTGAAGCTTTCTTT. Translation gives CASSFIGKNTEAFF.

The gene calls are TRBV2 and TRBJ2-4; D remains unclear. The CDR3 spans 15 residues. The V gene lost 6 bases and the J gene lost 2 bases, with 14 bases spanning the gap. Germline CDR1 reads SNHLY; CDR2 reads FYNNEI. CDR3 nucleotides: TGTGCCAGCAGCCTCCCGTGGGAAACCAAAAACATTCAGTACTTC. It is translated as CASSLPWETKNIQYF.

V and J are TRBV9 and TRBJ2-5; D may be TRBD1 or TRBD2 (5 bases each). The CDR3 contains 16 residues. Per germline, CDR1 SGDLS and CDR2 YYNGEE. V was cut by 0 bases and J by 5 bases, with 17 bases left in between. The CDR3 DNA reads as TGTGCCAGCAGCGTAGGCCGGGACCTAAAGCCTGAGACCCAGTACTTC. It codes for CASSVGRDLKPETQYF.

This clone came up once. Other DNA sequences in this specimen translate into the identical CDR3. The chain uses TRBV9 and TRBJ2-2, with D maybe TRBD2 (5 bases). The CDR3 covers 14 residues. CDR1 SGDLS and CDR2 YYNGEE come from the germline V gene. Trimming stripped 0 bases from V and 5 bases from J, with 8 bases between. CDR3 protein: CASSVGGGTGELFF. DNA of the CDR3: TGTGCCAGCAGCGTAGGAGGAGGAACCGGGGAGCTGTTTTTT.

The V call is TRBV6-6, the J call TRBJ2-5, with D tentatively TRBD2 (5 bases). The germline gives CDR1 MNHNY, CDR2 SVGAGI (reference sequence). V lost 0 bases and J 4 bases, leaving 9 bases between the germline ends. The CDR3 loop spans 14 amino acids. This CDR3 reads CASSYSGDAETQYF. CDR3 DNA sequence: TGTGCCAGCAGTTACTCGGGAGATGCAGAGACCCAGTACTTC.

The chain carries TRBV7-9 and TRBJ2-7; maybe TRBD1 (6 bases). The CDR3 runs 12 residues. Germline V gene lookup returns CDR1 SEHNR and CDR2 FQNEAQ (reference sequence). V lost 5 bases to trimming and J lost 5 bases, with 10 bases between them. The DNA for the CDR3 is TGTGCCAGCAGCATGCAGGGGCACGAGCAGTACTTC. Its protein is CASSMQGHEQYF.

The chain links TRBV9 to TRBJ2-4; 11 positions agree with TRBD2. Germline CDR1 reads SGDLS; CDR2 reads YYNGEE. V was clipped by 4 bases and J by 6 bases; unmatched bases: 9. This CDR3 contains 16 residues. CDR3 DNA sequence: TGTGCCAGCAGCCTTGGGACTAGCGGAGGGAGAAACATTCAGTACTTC. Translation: CASSLGTSGGRNIQYF.

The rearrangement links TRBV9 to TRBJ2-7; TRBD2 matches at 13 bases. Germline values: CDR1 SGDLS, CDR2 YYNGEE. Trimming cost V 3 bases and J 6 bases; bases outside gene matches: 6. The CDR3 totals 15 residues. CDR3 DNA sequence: TGTGCCAGCAGCGCCGAAGGACTAGCGGGAGCCGAGCAGTACTTC. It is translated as CASSAEGLAGAEQYF. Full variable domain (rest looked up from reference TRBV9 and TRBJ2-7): DSGVTQTPKHLITATGQRVTLRCSPRSGDLSVYWYQQSLDQGLQFLIQYYNGEERAKGNILERFSAQQFPDLHSELNLSSLELGDSALYFCASSAEGLAGAEQYFGPGTRLTVT.

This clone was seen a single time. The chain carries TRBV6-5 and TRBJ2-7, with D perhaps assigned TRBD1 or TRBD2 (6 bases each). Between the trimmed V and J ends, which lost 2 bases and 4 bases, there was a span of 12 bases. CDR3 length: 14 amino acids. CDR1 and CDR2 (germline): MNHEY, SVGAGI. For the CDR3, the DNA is TGTGCCAGCAGTTACCGAGGGGGGCGTTACGAGCAGTACTTC. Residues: CASSYRGGRYEQYF.

CDR3: CASSIGTSSYEQYF. The DNA for the CDR3 is TGTGCCAGTAGTATAGGGACCTCATCCTACGAGCAGTACTTC. The chain recombines TRBV19 with TRBJ2-7; no clear D gene. Trimming left V 1 base short and J 1 base short, with 8 bases between. The V gene's germline CDR1 is LNHDA and CDR2 SQIVND (reference sequence). The CDR3 is 14 amino acids.

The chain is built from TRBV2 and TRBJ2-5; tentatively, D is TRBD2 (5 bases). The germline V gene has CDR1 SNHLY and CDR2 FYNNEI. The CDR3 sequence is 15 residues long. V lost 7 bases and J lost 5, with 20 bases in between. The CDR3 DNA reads TGTGCCAGCAAGGCCCTCCAGGATCCGGGGGAGACCCAGTACTTC. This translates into CASKALQDPGETQYF.

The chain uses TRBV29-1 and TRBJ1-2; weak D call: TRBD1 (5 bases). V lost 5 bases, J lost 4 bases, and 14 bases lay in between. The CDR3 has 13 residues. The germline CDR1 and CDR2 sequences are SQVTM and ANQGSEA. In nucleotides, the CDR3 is TGCAGCGTTATACAGGATTCCCTCTATGGCTACACCTTC. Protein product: CSVIQDSLYGYTF.

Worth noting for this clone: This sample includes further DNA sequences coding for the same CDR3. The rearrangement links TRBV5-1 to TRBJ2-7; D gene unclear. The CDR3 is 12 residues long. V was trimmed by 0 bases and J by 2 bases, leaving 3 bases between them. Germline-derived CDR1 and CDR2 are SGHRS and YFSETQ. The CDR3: CASSLVPYEQYF. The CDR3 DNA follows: TGCGCCAGCAGCTTGGTCCCCTACGAGCAGTACTTC.

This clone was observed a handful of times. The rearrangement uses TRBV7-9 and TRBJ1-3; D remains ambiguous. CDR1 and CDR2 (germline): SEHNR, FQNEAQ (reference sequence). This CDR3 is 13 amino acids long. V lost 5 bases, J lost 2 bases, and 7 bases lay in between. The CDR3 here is CASSRVTGNTIYF. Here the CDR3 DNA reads TGTGCCAGCAGCAGGGTCACTGGAAACACCATATATTTT.

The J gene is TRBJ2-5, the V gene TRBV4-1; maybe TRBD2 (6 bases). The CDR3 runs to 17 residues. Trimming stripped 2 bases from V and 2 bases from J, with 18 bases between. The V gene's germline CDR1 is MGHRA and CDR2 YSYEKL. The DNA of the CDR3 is TGCGCCAGCAGCCAAACCCACCCGAGCGGAGGGCAAGAGACCCAGTACTTC. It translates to CASSQTHPSGGQETQYF.

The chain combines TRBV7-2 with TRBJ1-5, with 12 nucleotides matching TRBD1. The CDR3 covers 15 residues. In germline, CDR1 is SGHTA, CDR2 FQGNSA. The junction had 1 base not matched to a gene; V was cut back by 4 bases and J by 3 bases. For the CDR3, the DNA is TGTGCCAGCAGCTCGGGACAGGGGGCCAATCAGCCCCAGCATTTT. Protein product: CASSSGQGANQPQHF.

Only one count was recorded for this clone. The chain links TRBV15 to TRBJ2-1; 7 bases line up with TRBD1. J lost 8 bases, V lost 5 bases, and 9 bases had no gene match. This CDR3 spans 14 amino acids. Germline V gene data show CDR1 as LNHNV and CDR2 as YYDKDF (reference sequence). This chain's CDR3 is CATSPRQGVHEQFF. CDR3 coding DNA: TGTGCCACCAGCCCCCGACAGGGCGTCCATGAGCAGTTCTTC.

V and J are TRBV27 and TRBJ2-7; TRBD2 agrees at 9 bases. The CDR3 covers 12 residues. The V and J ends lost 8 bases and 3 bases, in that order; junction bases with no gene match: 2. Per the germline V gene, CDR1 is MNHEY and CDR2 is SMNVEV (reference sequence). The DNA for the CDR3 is TGTGCCAGCGGAGCGGGAGGCTACGAGCAGTACTTC. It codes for CASGAGGYEQYF.

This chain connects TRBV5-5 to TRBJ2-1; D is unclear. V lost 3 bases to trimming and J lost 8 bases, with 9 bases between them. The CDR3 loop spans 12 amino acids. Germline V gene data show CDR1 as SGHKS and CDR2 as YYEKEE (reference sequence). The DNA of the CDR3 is TGTGCCAGCAGCTGGATCGGGTATGAGCAGTTCTTC. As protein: CASSWIGYEQFF.

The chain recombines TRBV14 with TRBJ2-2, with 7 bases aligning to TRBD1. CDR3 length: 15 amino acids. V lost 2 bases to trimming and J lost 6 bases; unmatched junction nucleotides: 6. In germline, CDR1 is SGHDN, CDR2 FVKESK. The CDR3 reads CASSQIRTGPGELFF. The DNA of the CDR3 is TGTGCCAGCAGCCAAATCCGGACAGGTCCCGGGGAGCTGTTTTTT.

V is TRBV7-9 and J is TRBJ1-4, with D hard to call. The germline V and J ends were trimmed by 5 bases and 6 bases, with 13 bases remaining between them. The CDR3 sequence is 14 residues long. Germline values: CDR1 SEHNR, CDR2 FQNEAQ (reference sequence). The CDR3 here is CASSQEGYDEKLFF. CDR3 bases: TGTGCCAGCAGCCAGGAAGGGTATGATGAAAAACTGTTTTTT.

The CDR3 loop is CASSFILGQDVYEQYF. In DNA form, the CDR3 reads TGTGCCAGCAGCTTTATTCTCGGGCAGGATGTCTACGAGCAGTACTTC. The chain has TRBV11-2 and TRBJ2-7; D is uncertain. CDR3 size: 16 residues. Looked up from germline, CDR1 is SGHAT and CDR2 is FQNNGV. Trimming took off 3 bases at V and 3 bases at J, with 18 bases between the two ends.

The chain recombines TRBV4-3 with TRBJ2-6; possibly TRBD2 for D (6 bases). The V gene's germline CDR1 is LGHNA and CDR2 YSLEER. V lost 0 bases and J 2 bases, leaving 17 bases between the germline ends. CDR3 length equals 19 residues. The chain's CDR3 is CASSQEGREGFAGANVLTF. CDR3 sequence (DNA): TGCGCCAGCAGCCAAGAAGGGCGGGAAGGGTTTGCTGGGGCCAACGTCCTGACTTTC.

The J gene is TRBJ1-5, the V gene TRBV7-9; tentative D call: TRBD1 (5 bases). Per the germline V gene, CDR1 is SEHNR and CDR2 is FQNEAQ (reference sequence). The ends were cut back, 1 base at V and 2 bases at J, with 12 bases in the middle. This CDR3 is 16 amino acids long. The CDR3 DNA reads TGTGCCAGCAGCTTAGTGGAGGGGAGGGGCAATCAGCCCCAGCATTTT. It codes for CASSLVEGRGNQPQHF.

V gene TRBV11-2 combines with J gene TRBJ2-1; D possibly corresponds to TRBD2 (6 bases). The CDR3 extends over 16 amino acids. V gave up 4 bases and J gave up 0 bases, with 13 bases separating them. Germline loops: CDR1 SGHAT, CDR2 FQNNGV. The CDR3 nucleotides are TGTGCCAGCAGCTCCTTACTAGCCAGCTCCTACAATGAGCAGTTCTTC. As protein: CASSSLLASSYNEQFF.

The DNA for the CDR3 is TGTGCCAGCAGCTTAGTAGGGTCTCGGAGGGGCAATCAGCCCCAGCATTTT. It translates to CASSLVGSRRGNQPQHF. The rearrangement uses TRBV7-8 and TRBJ1-5, with D hard to call. The germline V gene encodes CDR1 SGHVS and CDR2 FQNEAQ. Trimming shortened V by 1 base and J by 2 bases, and 15 bases separated the two germline ends. The length of the CDR3 is 17 residues. The variable domain in full, with the rest retrieved from reference TRBV7-8 and TRBJ1-5, is GAGVSQSPRYKVAKRGQDVALRCDPISGHVSLFWYQQALGQGPEFLTYFQNEAQLDKSGLPSDRFFAERPEGSVSTLKIQRTQQEDSAVYLCASSLVGSRRGNQPQHFGDGTRLSIL.